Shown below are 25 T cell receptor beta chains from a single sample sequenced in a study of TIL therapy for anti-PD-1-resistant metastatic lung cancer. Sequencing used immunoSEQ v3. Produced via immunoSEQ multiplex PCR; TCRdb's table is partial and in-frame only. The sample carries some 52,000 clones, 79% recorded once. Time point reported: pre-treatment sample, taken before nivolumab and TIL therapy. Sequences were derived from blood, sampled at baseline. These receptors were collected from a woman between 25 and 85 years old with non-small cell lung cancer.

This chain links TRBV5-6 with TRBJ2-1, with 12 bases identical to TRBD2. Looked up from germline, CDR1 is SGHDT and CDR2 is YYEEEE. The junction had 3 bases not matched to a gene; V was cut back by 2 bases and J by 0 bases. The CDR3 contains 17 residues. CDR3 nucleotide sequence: TGTGCCAGCAGCTTATTGACTAGCGGGAGCTCCTACAATGAGCAGTTCTTC. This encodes CASSLLTSGSSYNEQFF.

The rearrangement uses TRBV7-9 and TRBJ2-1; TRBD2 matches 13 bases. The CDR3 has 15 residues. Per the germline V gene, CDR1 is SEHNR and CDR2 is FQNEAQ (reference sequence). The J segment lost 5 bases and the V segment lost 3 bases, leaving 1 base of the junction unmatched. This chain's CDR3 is CASSLGLAGHNEQFF. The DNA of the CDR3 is TGTGCCAGCAGCTTGGGACTAGCGGGACACAATGAGCAGTTCTTC.

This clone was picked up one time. The CDR3 nucleotides read TGTGCCAGCAGCCTCCGGACTAGCGGGAGTAGGGGTGAGCAGTTCTTC. This encodes CASSLRTSGSRGEQFF. This chain links TRBV7-6 with TRBJ2-1; 13 bases line up with TRBD2. V gave up 5 bases and J gave up 9 bases; unmatched junction bases: 10. Per the germline V gene, CDR1 is SGHVS and CDR2 is FNYEAQ. The CDR3 totals 16 residues. Complete variable domain (other parts from reference TRBV7-6 and TRBJ2-1): GAGVSQSPRYKVTKRGQDVALRCDPISGHVSLYWYRQALGQGPEFLTYFNYEAQQDKSGLPNDRFSAERPEGSISTLTIQRTEQRDSAMYRCASSLRTSGSRGEQFFGPGTRLTVL.

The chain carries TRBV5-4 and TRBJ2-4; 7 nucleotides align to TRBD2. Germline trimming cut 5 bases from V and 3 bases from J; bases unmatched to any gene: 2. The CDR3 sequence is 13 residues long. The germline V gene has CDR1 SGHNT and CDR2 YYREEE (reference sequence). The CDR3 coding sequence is TGTGCCAGCAGTCCGGGGGGCAAAAACATTCAGTACTTC. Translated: CASSPGGKNIQYF.

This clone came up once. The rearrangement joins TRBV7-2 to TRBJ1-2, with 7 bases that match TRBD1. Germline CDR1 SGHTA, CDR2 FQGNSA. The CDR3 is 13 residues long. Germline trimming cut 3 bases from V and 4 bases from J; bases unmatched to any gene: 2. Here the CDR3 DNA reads TGTGCCAGCAGCTTTGACAGGGTCTATGGCTACACCTTC. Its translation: CASSFDRVYGYTF.

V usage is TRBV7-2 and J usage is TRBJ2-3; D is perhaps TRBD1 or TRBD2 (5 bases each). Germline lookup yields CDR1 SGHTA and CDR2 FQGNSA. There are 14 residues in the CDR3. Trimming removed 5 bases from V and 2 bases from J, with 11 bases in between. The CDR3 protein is CASSLGRNTDTQYF. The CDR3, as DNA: TGTGCCAGCAGCCTGGGACGGAACACAGATACGCAGTATTTT.

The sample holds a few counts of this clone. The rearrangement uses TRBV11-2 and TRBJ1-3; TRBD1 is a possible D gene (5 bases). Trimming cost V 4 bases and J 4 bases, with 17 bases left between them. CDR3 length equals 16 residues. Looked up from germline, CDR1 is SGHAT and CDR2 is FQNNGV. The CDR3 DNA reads TGTGCCAGCAGCTGGGGCTGGAGCGCCAGGGGAAACACCATATATTTT. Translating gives CASSWGWSARGNTIYF.

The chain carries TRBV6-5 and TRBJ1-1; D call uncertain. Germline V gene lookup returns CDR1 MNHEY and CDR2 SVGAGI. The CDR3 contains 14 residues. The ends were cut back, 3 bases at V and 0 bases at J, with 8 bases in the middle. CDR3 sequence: CASSYSAMNTEAFF. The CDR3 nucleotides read TGTGCCAGCAGTTATTCAGCCATGAACACTGAAGCTTTCTTT.

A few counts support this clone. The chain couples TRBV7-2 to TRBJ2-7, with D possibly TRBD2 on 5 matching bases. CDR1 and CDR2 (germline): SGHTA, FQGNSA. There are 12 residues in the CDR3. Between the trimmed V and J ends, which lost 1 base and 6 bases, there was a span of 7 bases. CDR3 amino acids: CASSLGGIEQYF. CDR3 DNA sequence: TGTGCCAGCAGCTTAGGAGGGATCGAGCAGTACTTC. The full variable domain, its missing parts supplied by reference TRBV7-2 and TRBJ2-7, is GAGVSQSPSNKVTEKGKDVELRCDPISGHTALYWYRQSLGQGLEFLIYFQGNSAPDKSGLPSDRFSAERTGGSVSTLTIQRTQQEDSAVYLCASSLGGIEQYFGPGTRLTVT.

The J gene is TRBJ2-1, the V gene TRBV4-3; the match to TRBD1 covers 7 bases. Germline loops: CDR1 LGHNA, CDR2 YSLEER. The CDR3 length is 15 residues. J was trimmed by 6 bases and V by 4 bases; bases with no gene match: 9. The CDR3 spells CASSPGQAPGNEQFF. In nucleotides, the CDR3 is TGCGCCAGCAGCCCCGGACAGGCCCCCGGCAATGAGCAGTTCTTC.

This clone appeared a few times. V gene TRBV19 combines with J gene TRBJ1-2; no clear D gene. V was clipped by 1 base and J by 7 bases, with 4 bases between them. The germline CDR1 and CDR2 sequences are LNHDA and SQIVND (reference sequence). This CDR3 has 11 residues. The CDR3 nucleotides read TGTGCCAGTAGTATAGGTCCTGGCTACACCTTC. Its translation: CASSIGPGYTF.

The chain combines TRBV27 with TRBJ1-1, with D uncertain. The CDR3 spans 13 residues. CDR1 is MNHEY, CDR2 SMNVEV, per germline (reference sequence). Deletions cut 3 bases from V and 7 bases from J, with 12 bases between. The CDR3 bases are TGTGCCAGCAGTTTCCGACGGTCCCTTGAAGCTTTCTTT. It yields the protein CASSFRRSLEAFF.

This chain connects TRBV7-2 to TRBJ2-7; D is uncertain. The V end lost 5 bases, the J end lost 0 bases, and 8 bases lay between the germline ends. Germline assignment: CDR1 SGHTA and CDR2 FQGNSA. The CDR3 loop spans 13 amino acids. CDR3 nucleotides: TGTGCCAGCAGCCTCCCGAGCTCCTACGAGCAGTACTTC. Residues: CASSLPSSYEQYF.

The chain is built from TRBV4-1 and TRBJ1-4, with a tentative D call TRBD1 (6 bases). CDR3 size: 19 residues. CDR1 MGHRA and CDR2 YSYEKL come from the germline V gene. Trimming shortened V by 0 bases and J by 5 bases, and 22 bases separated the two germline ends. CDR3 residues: CASSQDWAGEAHKNEKLFF. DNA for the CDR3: TGCGCCAGCAGCCAAGATTGGGCAGGGGAGGCCCATAAGAATGAAAAACTGTTTTTT.

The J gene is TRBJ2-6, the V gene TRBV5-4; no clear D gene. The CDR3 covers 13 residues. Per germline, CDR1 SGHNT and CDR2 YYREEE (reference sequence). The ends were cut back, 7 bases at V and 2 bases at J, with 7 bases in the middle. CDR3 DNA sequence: TGTGCCAGCGGGCAGCCTGGGGCCAACGTCCTGACTTTC. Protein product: CASGQPGANVLTF. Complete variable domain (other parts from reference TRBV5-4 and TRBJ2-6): ETGVTQSPTHLIKTRGQQVTLRCSSQSGHNTVSWYQQALGQGPQFIFQYYREEENGRGNFPPRFSGLQFPNYSSELNVNALELDDSALYLCASGQPGANVLTFGAGSRLTVL.

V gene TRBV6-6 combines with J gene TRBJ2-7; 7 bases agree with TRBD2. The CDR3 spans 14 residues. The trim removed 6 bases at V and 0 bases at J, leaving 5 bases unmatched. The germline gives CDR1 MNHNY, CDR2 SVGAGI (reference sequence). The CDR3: CASRPSGTSYEQYF. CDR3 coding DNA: TGTGCCAGCAGACCTAGCGGTACCTCCTACGAGCAGTACTTC.

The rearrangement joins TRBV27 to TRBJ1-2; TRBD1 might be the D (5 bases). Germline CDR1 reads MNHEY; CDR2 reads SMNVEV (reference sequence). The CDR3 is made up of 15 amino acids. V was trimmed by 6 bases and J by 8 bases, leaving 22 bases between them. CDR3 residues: CASRGSRGVVRGYTF. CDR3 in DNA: TGTGCCAGCAGGGGCAGTAGAGGGGTGGTTCGAGGCTACACCTTC.

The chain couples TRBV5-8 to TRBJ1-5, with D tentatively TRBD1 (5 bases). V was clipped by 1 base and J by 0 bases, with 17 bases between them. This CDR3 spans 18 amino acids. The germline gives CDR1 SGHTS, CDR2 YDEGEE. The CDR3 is CASSLPTGALYSNQPQHF. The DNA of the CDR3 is TGTGCCAGCAGCTTGCCGACCGGGGCCCTCTATAGCAATCAGCCCCAGCATTTT. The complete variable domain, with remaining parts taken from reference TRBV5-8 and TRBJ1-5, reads EAGVTQSPTHLIKTRGQQATLRCSPISGHTSVYWYQQALGLGLQFLLWYDEGEERNRGNFPPRFSGRQFPNYSSELNVNALELEDSALYLCASSLPTGALYSNQPQHFGDGTRLSIL.

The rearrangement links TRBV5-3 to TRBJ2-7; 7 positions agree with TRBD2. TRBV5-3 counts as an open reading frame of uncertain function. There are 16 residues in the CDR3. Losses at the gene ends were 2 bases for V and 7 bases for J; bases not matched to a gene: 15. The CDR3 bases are TGTGCCAGAAGCTTTCTCCGGGGGGAGGCCCGGGGGGAGCAGTACTTC. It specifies CARSFLRGEARGEQYF.

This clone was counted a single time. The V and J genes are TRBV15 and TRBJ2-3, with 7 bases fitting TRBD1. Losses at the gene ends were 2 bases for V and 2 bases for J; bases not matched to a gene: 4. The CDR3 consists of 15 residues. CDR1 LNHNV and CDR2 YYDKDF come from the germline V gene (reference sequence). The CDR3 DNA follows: TGTGCCACCAGCAGATCGGGACAGAACACAGATACGCAGTATTTT. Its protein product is CATSRSGQNTDTQYF.

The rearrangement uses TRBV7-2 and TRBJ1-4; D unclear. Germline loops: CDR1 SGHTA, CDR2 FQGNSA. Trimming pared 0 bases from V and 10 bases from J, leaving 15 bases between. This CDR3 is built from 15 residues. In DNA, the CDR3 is TGTGCCAGCAGCTTAGCGTTAACGGATTCGGGAAAACTGTTTTTT. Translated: CASSLALTDSGKLFF.

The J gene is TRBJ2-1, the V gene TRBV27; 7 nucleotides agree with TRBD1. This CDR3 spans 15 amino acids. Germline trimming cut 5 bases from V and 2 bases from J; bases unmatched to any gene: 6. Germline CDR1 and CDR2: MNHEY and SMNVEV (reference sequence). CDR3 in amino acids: CASSPDQGAYNEQFF. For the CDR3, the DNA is TGTGCCAGCAGTCCCGACCAGGGGGCCTACAATGAGCAGTTCTTC.

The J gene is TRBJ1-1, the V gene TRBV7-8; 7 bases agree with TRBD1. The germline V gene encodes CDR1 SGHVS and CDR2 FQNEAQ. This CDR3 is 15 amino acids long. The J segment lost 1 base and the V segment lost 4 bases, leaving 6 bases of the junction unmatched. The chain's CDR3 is CASSSYRGPNTEAFF. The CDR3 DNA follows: TGTGCCAGCAGCTCGTACAGGGGTCCGAACACTGAAGCTTTCTTT. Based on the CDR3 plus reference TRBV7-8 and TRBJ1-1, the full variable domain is GAGVSQSPRYKVAKRGQDVALRCDPISGHVSLFWYQQALGQGPEFLTYFQNEAQLDKSGLPSDRFFAERPEGSVSTLKIQRTQQEDSAVYLCASSSYRGPNTEAFFGQGTRLTVV.

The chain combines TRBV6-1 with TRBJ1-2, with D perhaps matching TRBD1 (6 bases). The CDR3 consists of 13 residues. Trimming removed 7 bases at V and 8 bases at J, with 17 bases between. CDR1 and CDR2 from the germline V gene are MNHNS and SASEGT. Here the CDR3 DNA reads TGTGCCAGCAAAAAAGCAGGGGCCGGGGGCTACACCTTC. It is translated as CASKKAGAGGYTF.

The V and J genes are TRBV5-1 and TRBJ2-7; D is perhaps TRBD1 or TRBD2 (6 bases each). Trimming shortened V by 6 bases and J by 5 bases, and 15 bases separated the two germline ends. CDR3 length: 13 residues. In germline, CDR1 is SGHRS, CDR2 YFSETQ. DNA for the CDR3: TGCGCCAGCACCCCCGGGGGCGGGGACGAGCAGTACTTC. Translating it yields CASTPGGGDEQYF.